This TCR beta chain came from a study of T-cell memory formation after mild COVID-19. Study context: For the most part, TCR clusters were specific to one donor. Study findings and constraints: Certain responding clones were present in pre-infection memory, suggesting participation of cross-reactive memory. There was no confirmation that second-wave clones peaking on day 37 were SARS-CoV-2 specific. Clones which contracted sat mainly in CM and EM if CD4+, and in EMRA if CD8+.

In germline, CDR1 is SGHRS, CDR2 YFSETQ. V lost 4 bases to trimming and J lost 1 base; unmatched junction nucleotides: 10. The CDR3 has 16 residues. MiXCR was run by TCRdb on the 5' RACE reads, yielding one entry per CDR3 protein. Found here are 200,000 to 250,000 distinct CDR3 sequences, 15% to 17% of them singletons; the top ten hold around 2.2%. The sample holds a few counts of this clonotype. Antigen: not known. This TCR was sampled from an adult woman who had mild COVID-19 (a few samples of this study predate the infection). Cell type and time point are not known. Material for sequencing was PBMCs or a T cell subset sorted from them (not recorded which). The rearrangement links TRBV5-1 to TRBJ1-1, with 7 bases aligning to TRBD1. The CDR3 spells CASSPRQGLGNTEAFF. DNA for the CDR3: TGCGCCAGCAGCCCCAGACAGGGTTTGGGGAACACTGAAGCTTTCTTT.